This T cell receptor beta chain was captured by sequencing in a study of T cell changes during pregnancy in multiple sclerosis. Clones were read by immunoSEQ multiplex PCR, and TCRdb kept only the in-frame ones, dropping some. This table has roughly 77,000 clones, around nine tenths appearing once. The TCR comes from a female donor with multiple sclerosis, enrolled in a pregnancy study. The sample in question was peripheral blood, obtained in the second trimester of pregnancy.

The CDR3 coding sequence is TGTGCCAGCAGCCTTGGACAGGGCGCCTCTTCCTATGGCTACACCTTC. The encoded protein is CASSLGQGASSYGYTF. This sequence joins TRBV5-6 and TRBJ1-2; the match to TRBD1 covers 8 bases. V lost 4 bases and J lost 4; bases outside the gene matches: 12. The CDR3 is 16 residues long. CDR1 is SGHDT and CDR2 is YYEEEE in the germline V gene.